A selection of T cell receptor beta chains follows, all from one sample in a study of T cells after yellow fever vaccination. MiXCR was run by TCRdb on the 5' RACE reads, yielding one entry per CDR3 protein. The table records hundreds of thousands of distinct CDR3 sequences, about 4% of them present only once. The source was PBMCs, collected 5 days after the yellow fever booster vaccination. These receptors all come from a man between 18 and 35 years old who received the YFV17D yellow fever vaccine. The CDR3 runs from the conserved cysteine through the conserved F or W. The D gene is left open where the match is weak. Clone size is stated in some rows and not others, as once, few, many or a class when expanded.

TRBV7-2	TRBJ1-1	NA	NA	TGTGCCAGCAGCTTCCGACGGGCGGAAGCTTTCTTT	CASSFRRAEAFF
TRBV20-1	TRBJ2-1	NA	NA	TGCAGTGCTAGAGATCCAAGCGGAATTGAGCAGTTCTTC	CSARDPSGIEQFF
TRBV6-4	TRBJ2-1	TRBD1	many	TGTGCCAGCAGTGACCGGGACAGTTCTTACAATGAGCAGTTCTTC	CASSDRDSSYNEQFF
TRBV29-1	TRBJ1-1	NA	few	TGCAGCGTTGATACATGGGGTAGCACTGAAGCTTTCTTT	CSVDTWGSTEAFF
TRBV27	TRBJ1-2	NA	few	TGTGCCAGCAGTTTATCGTGGGAGTATAACTATGGCTACACCTTC	CASSLSWEYNYGYTF
TRBV6-5	TRBJ1-6	NA	few	TGTGCCAGCAGCACCGGGGGGGGTAATTCACCCCTCCACTTT	CASSTGGGNSPLHF
TRBV6-5	TRBJ2-1	TRBD1	NA	TGTGCCAGCAGCCGAACAGACAGGGTCGAGCAGTTCTTC	CASSRTDRVEQFF
TRBV12-3/TRBV12-4	TRBJ2-7	NA	few	TGTGCCAGCAGTTCCACTAGTTACTCCTACGAGCAGTACTTC	CASSSTSYSYEQYF
TRBV4-3	TRBJ2-1	TRBD2	many	TGCGCCAGCAGCCCGGGACTAGCGGGGGGGATTTTAAATGAGCAGTTCTTC	CASSPGLAGGILNEQFF
TRBV12-5	TRBJ2-5	NA	NA	TGTGCTAGTGGTTTTCAAGAGACCCAGTACTTC	CASGFQETQYF
TRBV6-6	TRBJ1-1	TRBD1	few	TGTGCCAGCAGGATTCTTATGGACAGGGGAGCTGAAGCTTTCTTT	CASRILMDRGAEAFF
TRBV4-3	TRBJ1-5	NA	few	TGCGCCAGCAGCCAAGTTGGAGGAGTCAATCAGCCCCAGCATTTT	CASSQVGGVNQPQHF
TRBV12-3/TRBV12-4	TRBJ1-1	TRBD1	few	TGTGCCAGCAGCCAACAATACAGGGGAAGGGATGAAGCTTTCTTT	CASSQQYRGRDEAFF
TRBV7-2	TRBJ2-5	TRBD1	many	TGTGCCAGCAGCCCGTCCCGGACAGGTCCAGGGACCCAGTACTTC	CASSPSRTGPGTQYF
TRBV11-2	TRBJ2-3	TRBD1	few	TGTGCCAGCAGCTACCGGGACAGCGTTCTGAATACGCAGTATTTT	CASSYRDSVLNTQYF
TRBV15	TRBJ1-1	NA	NA	TGTGCCACCAGCAGAGTTCTCGAGGGCACTGAAGCTTTCTTT	CATSRVLEGTEAFF
TRBV9	TRBJ1-6	NA	few	TGTGCCAGCAGCCCAGACCTGGGGTATTCACCCCTCCACTTT	CASSPDLGYSPLHF
TRBV18	TRBJ2-5	NA	many	TGTGCCAGCTCACCACCAGGGGAAGAGACCCAGTACTTC	CASSPPGEETQYF